These 20 T cell receptor beta chains share one sample of origin, sequenced in a study of regulatory T cells in long-lasting Graves disease. Arm-PCR of CDR3 regions and iRepertoire HTBI primers were used to build TCR beta libraries. TCRdb processed the multiplex PCR reads anew with MiXCR; each CDR3 protein has one entry. The sample includes about 400,000 distinct CDR3 sequences, under 20% of them seen just once. Time point noted: newly diagnosed GD, antithyroid drugs for less than 3 months. The TCR library used RNA extracted from PBMCs. This sample was shared with a second study, whose subject was T cells in Graves' hyperthyroidism and ophthalmopathy.

This material consisted of peripheral blood mononuclear cells (PBMCs), taken at new diagnosis, from a patient treated with antithyroid drugs. The receptors were gathered from a woman between 18 and 29 years old with Graves disease.

The chain is built from TRBV27 and TRBJ2-7, with 7 bases aligning to TRBD2. V lost 8 bases and J lost 5; bases outside the gene matches: 9. The germline V gene encodes CDR1 MNHEY and CDR2 SMNVEV (reference sequence). CDR3 size: 13 residues. CDR3 nucleotide sequence: TGTGCCAGCCGTCTAGGGAGGGCCGACGAGCAGTACTTC. This sequence encodes CASRLGRADEQYF.

This clonotype was observed many times. V gene TRBV11-2 combines with J gene TRBJ2-7, with 11 bases aligning to TRBD2. V shed 4 bases, J shed 6 bases, and the junction held 8 bases outside the gene matches. The germline V gene has CDR1 SGHAT and CDR2 FQNNGV. The CDR3 sequence is 15 residues long. CDR3 nucleotide sequence: TGTGCCAGCAGCTCCCTAGCGGGAGGAACAGGCGAGCAGTACTTC. It encodes CASSSLAGGTGEQYF.

This clonotype was seen many times. The chain has TRBV30 and TRBJ2-1; 8 bases agree with TRBD2. Germline V gives CDR1 GTSNPN, CDR2 SVGIG (reference sequence). V gave up 2 bases and J gave up 7 bases; unmatched junction bases: 7. The CDR3 covers 14 residues. The CDR3 DNA sequence: TGTGCCTGGAGTTCCGGGAGGGGAGGGAATGAGCAGTTCTTC. It translates to CAWSSGRGGNEQFF.

This chain links TRBV2 with TRBJ2-3, with 11 bases lining up with TRBD2. V lost 7 bases, J lost 2 bases, and 8 bases stayed unmatched. From germline, CDR1 is SNHLY and CDR2 FYNNEI. The CDR3 is made up of 16 amino acids. The CDR3 bases are TGTGCCAGCACCCCACTAGCGGGGGCCGTCACAGATACGCAGTATTTT. Protein product: CASTPLAGAVTDTQYF.

This clonotype was detected many times. The chain joins TRBV18 to TRBJ2-1, with 11 bases lining up with TRBD1. CDR3 length equals 15 residues. Germline loops: CDR1 KGHSH, CDR2 LQKENI. V dropped 2 bases and J dropped 10; count of bases not matched to a gene: 7. CDR3 region: CASSPSDRGRWEQFF. The DNA of the CDR3 is TGTGCCAGCTCACCATCGGACAGGGGGCGGTGGGAGCAGTTCTTC.

There are a few counts of this clonotype. A much more abundant neighbour one base away suggests this may be a read error. The V call is TRBV3-1, the J call TRBJ2-1, with 9 bases that match TRBD2. Germline V gene sequence: CDR1 LGHDT, CDR2 YNNKEL (reference sequence). J lost 0 bases, V lost 3 bases, and 6 bases had no gene match. The CDR3 is 17 residues long. CDR3 sequence: CASSHTTSGGSYNEQFF. The CDR3 DNA reads as TGTGCCAGCAGCCACACGACTAGCGGAGGCTCCTACAATGAGCAGTTCTTC.

On this clonotype itself: This may come from a read error, since a much larger clone is one base off. The rearrangement joins TRBV5-1 to TRBJ2-7; perhaps TRBD1 as D (6 bases). There are 15 residues in the CDR3. Per germline, CDR1 SGHRS and CDR2 YFSETQ. CDR3: CASGEDLTGSYEQHF. DNA for the CDR3: TGCGCCAGCGGTGAGGACCTGACAGGATCCTACGAGCAGCACTTC.

Only a few counts were recorded for this clonotype. The chain's CDR3 is CAIREAPGGRQYF. In DNA, the CDR3 is TGTGCCATCAGGGAGGCCCCAGGGGGACGTCAGTACTTC. V gene TRBV10-3 combines with J gene TRBJ2-4; TRBD1 agrees at 7 bases. The V gene end was trimmed by 6 bases and the J gene end by 12 bases; junction bases not matched to a gene: 11. The CDR3 extends over 13 amino acids. CDR1 is ENHRY and CDR2 is SYGVKD in the germline V gene.

In this sample, this clonotype turned up a few times. The chain recombines TRBV3-1 with TRBJ2-1, with D unresolved. Trimming cost V 5 bases and J 9 bases, with 8 bases left between them. Germline-derived CDR1 and CDR2 are LGHDT and YNNKEL (reference sequence). CDR3 size: 11 residues. CDR3 DNA: TGTGCCAGCAGCGGACGGAGTGAGCAGTTCTTC. This encodes CASSGRSEQFF.

This clonotype was counted at least ten times. The J gene is TRBJ1-3, the V gene TRBV20-1; possibly TRBD1 for D (6 bases). Germline V CDR1 and CDR2: DFQATT, SNEGSKA (reference sequence). Between the trimmed V and J ends, which lost 3 bases and 1 base, there was a span of 16 bases. CDR3 size: 16 residues. CDR3 sequence (DNA): TGCAGTGCTAGTCCCCCCGGGAGGGGGTCTGGAAACACCATATATTTT. Residues: CSASPPGRGSGNTIYF.

This clonotype was seen at least ten times. The chain joins TRBV12-3 or TRBV12-4 to TRBJ1-4, with unresolved D. The ends were cut back, 3 bases at V and 3 bases at J, with 8 bases in the middle. The CDR3 loop spans 14 amino acids. CDR3 sequence reads: CASSLSGPNEKLFF. The CDR3 bases are TGTGCCAGCAGTTTGAGCGGCCCTAATGAAAAACTGTTTTTT.

Ten or more counts support this clonotype. The gene calls are TRBV27 and TRBJ2-3; TRBD2 aligns across 9 bases. Trimming cost V 9 bases and J 4 bases; bases outside gene matches: 11. There are 15 residues in the CDR3. Per the germline V gene, CDR1 is MNHEY and CDR2 is SMNVEV (reference sequence). The CDR3 loop is CASSTILAGADTQYF. DNA of the CDR3: TGTGCCAGTTCTACCATACTAGCGGGCGCAGATACGCAGTATTTT.

This clonotype was seen only a few times. The V and J genes are TRBV30 and TRBJ2-1; D possibly corresponds to TRBD2 (6 bases). V was trimmed by 2 bases and J by 10 bases, leaving 15 bases between them. Looked up from germline, CDR1 is GTSNPN and CDR2 is SVGIG (reference sequence). The CDR3 loop spans 13 amino acids. CDR3 in DNA: TGTGCCTGGAGTAAGTATAGCGGAGGGGAGCAGTTCTTC. Protein sequence: CAWSKYSGGEQFF.

The chain employs TRBV27 and TRBJ2-7, with a weak D call TRBD2 (6 bases). Trimming shortened V by 8 bases and J by 0 bases, and 8 bases separated the two germline ends. Germline CDR1 MNHEY, CDR2 SMNVEV (reference sequence). This CDR3 contains 12 residues. The CDR3 protein is CASRGTSYEQYF. CDR3 in DNA: TGTGCCAGCCGGGGGACCTCCTACGAGCAGTACTTC.

This clonotype has only a few counts. The V call is TRBV20-1, the J call TRBJ2-2; TRBD2 agrees at 9 bases. Germline V gives CDR1 DFQATT, CDR2 SNEGSKA (reference sequence). This CDR3 contains 17 residues. V trimming: 2 bases; J trimming: 2 bases; junction bases outside the gene matches: 9. The CDR3 is CSARPYTSGSNTGELFF. The CDR3 nucleotides read TGCAGTGCTAGACCGTATACTAGCGGGTCTAACACCGGGGAGCTGTTTTTT.

The table lists this clonotype with many counts. The genes are TRBV20-1 and TRBJ2-1; TRBD2 aligns across 9 bases. Germline CDR1 is DFQATT and CDR2 is SNEGSKA (reference sequence). V was clipped by 4 bases and J by 3 bases; unmatched bases: 7. This CDR3 region has 15 residues. CDR3 coding DNA: TGCAGTGCTATACGGCTAGCGGGGAACTACAATGAGCAGTTCTTC. Residues: CSAIRLAGNYNEQFF.

This clonotype was seen repeatedly, ten times or more. This chain links TRBV9 with TRBJ2-7; TRBD1 aligns across 7 bases. After removal of 4 bases from V and 3 bases from J, the junction contained 10 bases not matched to a gene. Germline values: CDR1 SGDLS, CDR2 YYNGEE. The CDR3 consists of 15 residues. CDR3 sequence (DNA): TGTGCCAGCAGCAATAGGGGGCAGGGGGACTACGAGCAGTACTTC. Its protein product is CASSNRGQGDYEQYF.

Ten or more counts support this clonotype. The chain links TRBV11-3 to TRBJ2-1; D possibly corresponds to TRBD2 (6 bases). CDR3 length: 14 amino acids. Germline loops: CDR1 SGHNT, CDR2 YENEEA. V was pared by 1 base and J by 10 bases, with 14 bases between. CDR3 DNA: TGTGCCAGCAGCTTAGGAGCCGGGCGGGGCGAGCAGTTCTTC. Protein: CASSLGAGRGEQFF.

Notes on this clonotype: At one of its ends the junction is not consistent with the germline gene, which may arise from a read error. V usage is TRBV11-2 and J usage is TRBJ2-1; 11 bases line up with TRBD2. CDR1 SGHAT and CDR2 FQNNGV come from the germline V gene. The CDR3 contains 15 residues. The CDR3 sequence is CAGSLTSGSSNEQSF. Written as DNA, the CDR3 is TGTGCCGGCAGCCTCACTAGCGGGAGCAGCAATGAGCAGTCCTTC.

The rearrangement uses TRBV7-9 and TRBJ2-7; 10 nucleotides align to TRBD2. Germline V lookup: CDR1 SEHNR, CDR2 FQNEAQ (reference sequence). The CDR3 runs to 16 residues. The V gene end was trimmed by 1 base and the J gene end by 2 bases; junction bases not matched to a gene: 5. The CDR3 region is CASSLGPSGSAYEQYF. The CDR3 nucleotides are TGTGCCAGCAGCTTAGGCCCTAGCGGGAGCGCCTACGAGCAGTACTTC.